This T cell receptor beta chain derives from a study of shared clonotypes between healthy human individuals. Findings and limits, study-wide: Only blood underwent sampling, and tissue repertoires likely differ.

CD45RA-negative memory and CD45RA+ naive subsets were split from the CD4+ cells. The deep-level immunoSEQ assay was used. Libraries were prepared by immunoSEQ multiplex PCR; TCRdb keeps only in-frame clonotypes and omits some of them. The table shows roughly 2.5 million clones, with around nine tenths occurring only once. For this clone: Antigen unknown.

Sequenced sample: naive CD4+ T cells sorted from blood. As for subset: CD45RA+ positively selected. This receptor was taken from a man between 18 and 29 years old in good health.

CDR3 in DNA: TGTGCCAGCAGCTTAGATCGAGGGGATCACACCTTC. Translated: CASSLDRGDHTF. V is TRBV11-2 and J is TRBJ1-2; maybe TRBD1 (5 bases). V was shortened by 0 bases and J by 12 bases, with 11 bases between the two germline ends. CDR1 SGHAT and CDR2 FQNNGV come from the germline V gene. The CDR3 spans 12 residues.